What follows are 13 T cell receptor beta chains derived from one specimen sequenced in a study of blood T cells in healthy people across ages. Sample-barcoded 5' priming and a J-beta primer mix drove a second PCR of about 6 to 12 cycles. TCRdb ran MiXCR on the 5' RACE reads and lists one entry per CDR3 protein. The data hold approximately 810,000 distinct CDR3 sequences, with about 34% observed a single time. The sequencing input was blood. Every receptor here comes from a man between 18 and 29 years old in good health.

This clonotype was seen at least ten times. The gene calls are TRBV25-1 and TRBJ2-1; perhaps D is TRBD1 or TRBD2 (5 bases each). The V end lost 4 bases, the J end lost 4 bases, and 8 bases lay between the germline ends. The germline V gene encodes CDR1 MGHDK and CDR2 SYGVNS. The CDR3 consists of 13 residues. Here the CDR3 reads CASSGDGYNEQFF. In DNA, the CDR3 is TGTGCCAGCAGTGGGGACGGATACAATGAGCAGTTCTTC.

The CDR3 DNA is TGTGCCAGCAGTGAGGATGTGGTACGGGAGACCCAGTACTTC. Amino acid sequence: CASSEDVVRETQYF. The V and J genes are TRBV6-1 and TRBJ2-5; D gene ambiguous. Trimming shortened V by 3 bases and J by 5 bases, and 13 bases separated the two germline ends. CDR1 MNHNS and CDR2 SASEGT come from the germline V gene. This CDR3 has 14 residues.

CDR3 protein: CASSCPLRDRGSLYGYTF. CDR3 coding DNA: TGTGCCAGCAGTTGTCCCCTCCGGGACAGGGGAAGTCTCTATGGCTACACCTTC. J is TRBJ1-2 and V is TRBV27; 10 nucleotides agree with TRBD1. CDR1 and CDR2 from the germline V gene are MNHEY and SMNVEV (reference sequence). With V trimmed by 4 bases and J by 4 bases, 15 bases remained unmatched. This CDR3 is built from 18 residues.

This clonotype was recorded many times. This rearrangement joins TRBV5-6 to TRBJ2-7, with TRBD1 matching 7 bases. Per germline, CDR1 SGHDT and CDR2 YYEEEE. V trimming: 4 bases; J trimming: 3 bases; junction bases outside the gene matches: 7. This CDR3 is built from 14 residues. The CDR3 DNA follows: TGTGCCAGCAGCCGCAGGGGGAACGACTACGAGCAGTACTTC. Residues: CASSRRGNDYEQYF.

This sequence joins TRBV2 and TRBJ2-7; TRBD1 matches 8 bases. Unmatched junction bases numbered 10, after V lost 6 bases and J lost 3 bases. CDR3 length: 15 amino acids. Germline V CDR1 and CDR2: SNHLY, FYNNEI. Here the CDR3 reads CASRDAGQEIYEQYF. CDR3 DNA: TGTGCCAGCAGGGACGCGGGACAGGAGATCTACGAGCAGTACTTC.

This clonotype was seen more than once but under ten times. This chain uses TRBV5-5 with TRBJ1-6; D gene uncertain. The ends were cut back, 4 bases at V and 7 bases at J, with 21 bases in the middle. The CDR3 contains 17 residues. Germline CDR1 reads SGHKS; CDR2 reads YYEKEE (reference sequence). The CDR3: CASSAGGSGFGNSPLHF. The DNA for the CDR3 is TGTGCCAGCAGCGCGGGAGGGAGTGGATTTGGGAATTCACCCCTCCACTTT.

This chain joins TRBV12-3 or TRBV12-4 and TRBJ2-1, with D tentatively TRBD1 or TRBD2 (5 bases each). The CDR3 loop spans 15 amino acids. V lost 8 bases and J lost 0, with 14 bases in between. CDR3 sequence reads: CASRRDASSYNEQFF. CDR3 sequence (DNA): TGTGCCAGCCGACGGGACGCCAGCTCCTACAATGAGCAGTTCTTC.

The chain uses TRBV6-5 and TRBJ2-1; TRBD2 might be the D (6 bases). Germline assignment: CDR1 MNHEY and CDR2 SVGAGI. The CDR3 runs 15 residues. Trimming pared 4 bases from V and 0 bases from J, leaving 10 bases between. CDR3 loop: CASSFGGNSYNEQFF. DNA for the CDR3: TGTGCCAGCAGTTTCGGGGGTAACTCCTACAATGAGCAGTTCTTC.

This clonotype was picked up a small number of times. The chain links TRBV9 to TRBJ2-2; TRBD2 matches at 8 bases. V lost 4 bases and J lost 7; bases outside the gene matches: 9. In germline, CDR1 is SGDLS, CDR2 YYNGEE. This CDR3 comprises 15 residues. The CDR3 here is CASSSKHGGGGELFF. CDR3 DNA sequence: TGTGCCAGCAGCTCGAAACACGGGGGGGGCGGGGAGCTGTTTTTT.

In this sample, this clonotype turned up a few times. This sequence joins TRBV6-5 and TRBJ2-7; D not certain. V lost 2 bases and J 2 bases, leaving 13 bases between the germline ends. The CDR3 length is 15 residues. Germline V gene sequence: CDR1 MNHEY, CDR2 SVGAGI. CDR3 sequence reads: CASSYVGLPAYEQYF. DNA for the CDR3: TGTGCCAGCAGTTACGTCGGTCTACCCGCCTACGAGCAGTACTTC.

This rearrangement joins TRBV5-1 to TRBJ2-5, with TRBD1 matching over 9 bases. This CDR3 comprises 15 residues. Germline V gene data show CDR1 as SGHRS and CDR2 as YFSETQ. With 3 bases clipped from V and 5 bases from J, the junction kept 8 bases outside the gene matches. In DNA, the CDR3 is TGCGCCAGCAGCTCCACAGGGGGCGATCGGGAGACCCAGTACTTC. This gives the protein CASSSTGGDRETQYF.

Ten or more counts support this clonotype. This chain links TRBV4-2 with TRBJ2-7, with 11 bases fitting TRBD2. Germline CDR1 reads LGHNA; CDR2 reads YNFKEQ. The CDR3 has 15 amino acids. V was clipped by 3 bases and J by 3 bases; unmatched bases: 4. The CDR3 DNA reads as TGTGCCAGCAGCCAGGTAGCGGGGGGGAACTACGAGCAGTACTTC. This encodes CASSQVAGGNYEQYF.

The chain joins TRBV6-4 to TRBJ2-2, with 13 bases lining up with TRBD2. Germline CDR1 MRHNA, CDR2 SNTAGT. CDR3 length equals 15 residues. V lost 9 bases to trimming and J lost 6 bases; unmatched junction nucleotides: 7. The CDR3 spells CASLRTSGSPGELFF. In DNA, the CDR3 is TGTGCCAGTCTCCGGACTAGCGGGAGTCCCGGGGAGCTGTTTTTT.